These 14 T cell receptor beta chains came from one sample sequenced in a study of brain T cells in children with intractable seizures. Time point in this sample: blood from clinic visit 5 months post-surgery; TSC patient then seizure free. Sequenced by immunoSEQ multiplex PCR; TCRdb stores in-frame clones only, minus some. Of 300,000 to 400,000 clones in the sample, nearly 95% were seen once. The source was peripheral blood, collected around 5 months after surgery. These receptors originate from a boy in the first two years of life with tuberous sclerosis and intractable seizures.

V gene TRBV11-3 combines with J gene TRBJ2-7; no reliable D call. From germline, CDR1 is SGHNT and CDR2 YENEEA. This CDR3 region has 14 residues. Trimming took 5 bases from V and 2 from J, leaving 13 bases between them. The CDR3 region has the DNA TGTGCCAGCAGCCCTCGTATTCTACCCTACGAGCAGTACTTC. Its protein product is CASSPRILPYEQYF.

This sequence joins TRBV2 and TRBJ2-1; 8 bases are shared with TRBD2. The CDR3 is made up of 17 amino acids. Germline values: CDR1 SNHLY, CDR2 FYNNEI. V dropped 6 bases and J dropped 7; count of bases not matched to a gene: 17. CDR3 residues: CASRSSGGGGARNEQFF. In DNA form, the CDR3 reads TGTGCCAGCAGAAGCAGCGGGGGCGGGGGAGCGAGGAATGAGCAGTTCTTC.

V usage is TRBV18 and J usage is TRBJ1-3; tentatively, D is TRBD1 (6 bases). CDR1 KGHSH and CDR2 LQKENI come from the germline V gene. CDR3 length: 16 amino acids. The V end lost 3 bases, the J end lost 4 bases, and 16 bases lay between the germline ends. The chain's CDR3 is CASSPDSAPSGNTIYF. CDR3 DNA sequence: TGTGCCAGCTCACCGGACAGTGCCCCCTCGGGAAACACCATATATTTT.

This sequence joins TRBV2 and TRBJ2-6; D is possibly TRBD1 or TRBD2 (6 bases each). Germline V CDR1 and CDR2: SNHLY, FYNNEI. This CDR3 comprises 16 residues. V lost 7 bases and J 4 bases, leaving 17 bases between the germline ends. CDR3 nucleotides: TGTGCCAGCACCACGGGGGCAGGGGCAGGGGCCAACGTCCTGACTTTC. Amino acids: CASTTGAGAGANVLTF.

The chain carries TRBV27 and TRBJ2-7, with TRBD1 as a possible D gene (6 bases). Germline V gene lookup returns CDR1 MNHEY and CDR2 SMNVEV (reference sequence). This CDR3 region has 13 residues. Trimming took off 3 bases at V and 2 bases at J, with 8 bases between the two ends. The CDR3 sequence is CASSLRGTYEQYF. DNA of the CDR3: TGTGCCAGCAGTTTGAGGGGGACCTACGAGCAGTACTTC.

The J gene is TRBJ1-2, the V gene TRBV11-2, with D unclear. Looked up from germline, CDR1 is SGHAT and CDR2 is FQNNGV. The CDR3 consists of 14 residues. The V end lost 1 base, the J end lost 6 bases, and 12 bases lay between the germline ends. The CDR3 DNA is TGTGCCAGCAGCTTAGGTCGGGTAGGGAATGGCTACACCTTC. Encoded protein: CASSLGRVGNGYTF.

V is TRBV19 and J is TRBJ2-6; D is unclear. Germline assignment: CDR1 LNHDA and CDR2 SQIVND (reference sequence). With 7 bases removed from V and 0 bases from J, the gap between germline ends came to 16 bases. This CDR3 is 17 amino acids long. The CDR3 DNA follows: TGTGCCAGTAAGGTAGGGTCTGACTTCTCTGGGGCCAACGTCCTGACTTTC. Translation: CASKVGSDFSGANVLTF. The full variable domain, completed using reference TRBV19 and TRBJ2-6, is DGGITQSPKYLFRKEGQNVTLSCEQNLNHDAMYWYRQDPGQGLRLIYYSQIVNDFQKGDIAEGYSVSREKKESFPLTVTSAQKNPTAFYLCASKVGSDFSGANVLTFGAGSRLTVL.

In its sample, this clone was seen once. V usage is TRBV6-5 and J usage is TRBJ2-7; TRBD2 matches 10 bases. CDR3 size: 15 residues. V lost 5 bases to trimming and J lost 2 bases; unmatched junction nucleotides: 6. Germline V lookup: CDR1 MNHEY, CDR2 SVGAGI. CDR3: CASSPRTSGTYEQYF. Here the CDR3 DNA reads TGTGCCAGCAGTCCACGGACTAGCGGAACCTACGAGCAGTACTTC.

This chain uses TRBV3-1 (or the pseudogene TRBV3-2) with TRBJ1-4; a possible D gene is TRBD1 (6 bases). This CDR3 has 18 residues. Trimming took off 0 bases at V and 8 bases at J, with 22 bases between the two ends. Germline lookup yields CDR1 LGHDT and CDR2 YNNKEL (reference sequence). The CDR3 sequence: CASSQEGFTGARGEKLFF. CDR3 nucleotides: TGTGCCAGCAGCCAAGAGGGCTTTACGGGGGCCCGCGGGGAAAAACTGTTTTTT.

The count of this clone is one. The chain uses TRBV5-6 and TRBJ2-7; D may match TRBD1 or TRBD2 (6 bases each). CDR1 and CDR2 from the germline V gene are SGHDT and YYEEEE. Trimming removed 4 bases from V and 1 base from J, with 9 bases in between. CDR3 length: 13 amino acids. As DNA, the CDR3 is TGTGCCAGCAGCAGGGGGGCATCCTACGAGCAGTACTTC. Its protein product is CASSRGASYEQYF.

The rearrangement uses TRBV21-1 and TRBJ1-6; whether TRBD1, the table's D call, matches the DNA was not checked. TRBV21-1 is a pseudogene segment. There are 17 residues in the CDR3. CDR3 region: CARNQGHRSSYNSPLHF. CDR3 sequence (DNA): TGTGCCAGGAACCAGGGACATCGAAGCTCCTATAATTCACCCCTCCACTTT.

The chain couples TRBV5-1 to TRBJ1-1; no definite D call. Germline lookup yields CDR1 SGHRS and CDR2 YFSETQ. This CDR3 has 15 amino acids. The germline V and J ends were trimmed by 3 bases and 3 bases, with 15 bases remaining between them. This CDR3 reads CASSSTTRGYTEAFF. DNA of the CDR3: TGCGCCAGCAGCTCGACGACCCGGGGTTACACTGAAGCTTTCTTT.

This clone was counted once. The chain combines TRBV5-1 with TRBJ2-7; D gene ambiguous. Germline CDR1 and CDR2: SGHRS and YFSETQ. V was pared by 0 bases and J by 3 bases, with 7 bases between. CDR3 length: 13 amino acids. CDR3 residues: CASSLETNYEQYF. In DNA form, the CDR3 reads TGCGCCAGCAGCTTGGAGACGAACTACGAGCAGTACTTC.

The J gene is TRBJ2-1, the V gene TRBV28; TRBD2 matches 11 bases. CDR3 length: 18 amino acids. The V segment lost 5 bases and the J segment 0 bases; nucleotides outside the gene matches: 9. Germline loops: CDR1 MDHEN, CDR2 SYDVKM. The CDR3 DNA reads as TGTGCCAGCAGTCAGCCCCTAGCGGGAGGACCCTCCTACAATGAGCAGTTCTTC. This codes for CASSQPLAGGPSYNEQFF.